This T cell receptor (beta chain) was profiled in a study of Graves' ophthalmopathy and Graves' hyperthyroidism. Study-wide context: Ahead of any treatment, peripheral blood was obtained at the initial diagnosis.

Study results and caveats: Most thyroid clonotypes expanded beyond 0.001 frequency were also found in blood.

This clonotype was seen many times. What it binds is unknown. Amplified TCR beta CDR3 regions were obtained using RNA transcripts as template. HTBI primers primed a first-round RT-PCR, and a second-round multiplex PCR followed. TCRdb independently ran MiXCR on the multiplex PCR reads; one entry per CDR3 protein. The data contain under 350,000 distinct CDR3 sequences, about 17% of them singletons. This CDR3 is built from 14 residues. V was pared by 5 bases and J by 3 bases, with 14 bases between. Germline V gene sequence: CDR1 LNHDA, CDR2 SQIVND (reference sequence). The diagnosis combined clinical symptoms, thyroxine, TRAb, thyroid ultrasound and orbital computed tomography scans. PBMCs came from over 9.5 ml of fresh peripheral blood.

The chain has TRBV19 and TRBJ2-7; D might be TRBD2 (5 bases). The TCR was taken from an adult man with Graves' ophthalmopathy. Sequences were obtained from peripheral blood. CDR3 bases: TGTGCCAGTAGTCCCGGGGTAGCGAACTACGAGCAGTACTTC. Its protein product is CASSPGVANYEQYF.